These 29 T cell receptor beta chains came from one sample sequenced in a study of blood T cell repertoires in COVID-19. Sequenced by immunoSEQ multiplex PCR; TCRdb stores in-frame clones only, minus some. The profile covers roughly 570,000 clones, with around 90% appearing a single time and roughly 7.3% taken by the ten largest. The sequencing sample was made of peripheral blood. Receptor source: a woman in her forties or fifties with COVID-19, enrolled during active disease.

The V call is TRBV2, the J call TRBJ1-1; D gene ambiguous. V was shortened by 4 bases and J by 1 base, with 7 bases between the two germline ends. The CDR3 length is 13 residues. Germline V CDR1 and CDR2: SNHLY, FYNNEI. Here the CDR3 reads CASSGSGNTEAFF. Written as DNA, the CDR3 is TGTGCCAGCAGTGGTAGCGGGAACACTGAAGCTTTCTTT.

This chain connects TRBV6-1 to TRBJ1-4; maybe TRBD1 (6 bases). Germline loops: CDR1 MNHNS, CDR2 SASEGT. Trimming pared 4 bases from V and 8 bases from J, leaving 20 bases between. CDR3 length: 16 residues. For the CDR3, the DNA is TGTGCCAGCAGTGGGATCGCCAGGGGTAGGGGCGAAAAACTGTTTTTT. Amino acids: CASSGIARGRGEKLFF.

The chain joins TRBV23-1 to TRBJ1-5; 11 positions agree with TRBD1. TRBV23-1 is assigned to the ORF class and has an uncertain function. The V segment lost 0 bases and the J segment 6 bases; nucleotides outside the gene matches: 10. This CDR3 is built from 18 residues. The CDR3 sequence: CASSQSSKDRGRGQPQHF. The CDR3 region has the DNA TGCGCCAGCAGTCAATCGAGTAAGGACAGGGGGCGAGGTCAGCCCCAGCATTTT.

CDR3 nucleotide sequence: TGTGCCACAGTACGGTTGGCAGGGAACACTGAAGCTTTCTTT. This sequence encodes CATVRLAGNTEAFF. The V and J genes are TRBV6-6 and TRBJ1-1; D call uncertain. Germline CDR1 is MNHNY and CDR2 is SVGAGI (reference sequence). Trimming shortened V by 10 bases and J by 1 base, and 16 bases separated the two germline ends. This CDR3 region has 14 residues.

This chain links TRBV15 with TRBJ2-7; D is possibly TRBD2 (6 bases). Germline V gene lookup returns CDR1 LNHNV and CDR2 YYDKDF (reference sequence). Trimming took 0 bases from V and 7 from J, leaving 16 bases between them. This CDR3 spans 15 amino acids. CDR3 region: CATSRDRGPAGEQYF. The DNA of the CDR3 is TGTGCCACCAGCAGAGATCGGGGACCGGCGGGGGAGCAGTACTTC.

V and J are TRBV6-6 and TRBJ1-5; possibly TRBD1 for D (5 bases). There are 13 residues in the CDR3. V was clipped by 7 bases and J by 6 bases, with 13 bases between them. Germline values: CDR1 MNHNY, CDR2 SVGAGI (reference sequence). The DNA of the CDR3 is TGTGCCAGCAACGTACAGGAGGGTCAGCCCCAGCATTTT. It is translated as CASNVQEGQPQHF.

CDR3 amino acids: CASSRTGFGGNYEQYF. CDR3 DNA sequence: TGTGCCAGCTCCCGGACAGGGTTCGGGGGAAACTACGAGCAGTACTTC. This chain connects TRBV18 to TRBJ2-7; TRBD1 agrees at 8 bases. Germline V lookup: CDR1 KGHSH, CDR2 LQKENI. The CDR3 length is 16 residues. The V and J ends lost 6 bases and 3 bases, in that order; junction bases with no gene match: 13.

This chain links TRBV6-5 with TRBJ1-1; 8 nucleotides align to TRBD1. This CDR3 contains 16 residues. J gave up 4 bases and V 2 bases, and 9 bases lay outside the gene matches. Germline-derived CDR1 and CDR2 are MNHEY and SVGAGI. The CDR3 nucleotides read TGTGCCAGCAGTTACGGGGTCCCCGGGACAGGCACTGAAGCTTTCTTT. This sequence encodes CASSYGVPGTGTEAFF.

The V and J genes are TRBV3-1 (or the pseudogene TRBV3-2) and TRBJ2-1; TRBD2 is a possible D gene (5 bases). With 4 bases removed from V and 3 bases from J, the gap between germline ends came to 16 bases. From germline, CDR1 is LGHDT and CDR2 YNNKEL (reference sequence). The CDR3 runs to 16 residues. CDR3 sequence (DNA): TGTGCCAGCAGCCCGCGTGTAAGCGGTGACTACAATGAGCAGTTCTTC. Translation: CASSPRVSGDYNEQFF.

The V and J genes are TRBV21-1 and TRBJ1-5. TRBV21-1 counts as a pseudogene. The CDR3 has 16 amino acids. In nucleotides, the CDR3 is TGTGCCAGCAGCAACTGCGGCTTCAAACACAATCAGCCCCAGCATTTT. Residues: CASSNCGFKHNQPQHF.

The chain employs TRBV2 and TRBJ2-1, with 7 bases that match TRBD1. The CDR3 consists of 13 residues. Unmatched junction bases numbered 8, after V lost 8 bases and J lost 7 bases. Germline values: CDR1 SNHLY, CDR2 FYNNEI. The chain's CDR3 is CASGRGRGNEQFF. The CDR3 coding sequence is TGTGCCAGCGGTAGGGGGCGAGGAAATGAGCAGTTCTTC. Drawing the rest from reference TRBV2 and TRBJ2-1, the complete variable domain is EPEVTQTPSHQVTQMGQEVILRCVPISNHLYFYWYRQILGQKVEFLVSFYNNEISEKSEIFDDQFSVERPDGSNFTLKIRSTKLEDSAMYFCASGRGRGNEQFFGPGTRLTVL.

The chain employs TRBV12-3 or TRBV12-4 and TRBJ2-5; D is perhaps TRBD1 (7 bases). There are 12 residues in the CDR3. V was shortened by 8 bases and J by 4 bases, with 11 bases between the two germline ends. The CDR3 DNA is TGTGCCAGCGGTCAGGGGGGAGAGACCCAGTACTTC. Protein: CASGQGGETQYF.

The chain carries TRBV2 and TRBJ2-7; D gene unclear. CDR3 length equals 15 residues. Germline loops: CDR1 SNHLY, CDR2 FYNNEI. V dropped 1 base and J dropped 2 bases, with 12 bases sitting between them. Written as DNA, the CDR3 is TGTGCCAGCAGTGAAGTTACGGGTACCCCCTACGAGCAGTACTTC. It translates to CASSEVTGTPYEQYF.

In its sample, this clone was seen a few times. V is TRBV29-1 and J is TRBJ1-2, with a possible D match to TRBD1 (5 bases). The germline V and J ends were trimmed by 3 bases and 7 bases, with 12 bases remaining between them. Germline V CDR1 and CDR2: SQVTM, ANQGSEA. This CDR3 is built from 12 residues. The CDR3 DNA reads TGCAGCGTTGACCCAGGGTTGGGTGGCTACACCTTC. Amino acids: CSVDPGLGGYTF.

There are a few counts of this clone. The chain links TRBV28 to TRBJ1-3; D is ambiguous. V dropped 5 bases and J dropped 0 bases, with 11 bases sitting between them. The CDR3 extends over 15 amino acids. Germline CDR1 is MDHEN and CDR2 is SYDVKM. CDR3 loop: CASSRPALSGNTIYF. For the CDR3, the DNA is TGTGCCAGCAGTCGACCAGCGCTCTCTGGAAACACCATATATTTT.

The V and J genes are TRBV27 and TRBJ2-1; D not certain. V lost 5 bases and J 5 bases, leaving 13 bases between the germline ends. This CDR3 comprises 14 residues. In germline, CDR1 is MNHEY, CDR2 SMNVEV (reference sequence). CDR3 residues: CASSQIASDNEQFF. CDR3 nucleotide sequence: TGTGCCAGCAGTCAAATAGCCTCGGACAATGAGCAGTTCTTC.

The chain uses TRBV30 and TRBJ1-2; TRBD1 matches 8 bases. Germline trimming cut 5 bases from V and 8 bases from J; bases unmatched to any gene: 7. The germline CDR1 and CDR2 sequences are GTSNPN and SVGIG (reference sequence). The CDR3 extends over 12 amino acids. CDR3 amino acids: CAWHRTGRGYTF. CDR3 sequence (DNA): TGTGCCTGGCATAGGACAGGGCGAGGCTACACCTTC.

The V gene is TRBV5-4, the J gene TRBJ1-3; 7 bases agree with TRBD1. V was clipped by 0 bases and J by 0 bases; unmatched bases: 6. CDR1 and CDR2 from the germline V gene are SGHNT and YYREEE (reference sequence). The CDR3 extends over 17 amino acids. The CDR3 DNA sequence: TGTGCCAGCAGCTTGGATCAGGGGACAGTCTCTGGAAACACCATATATTTT. It specifies CASSLDQGTVSGNTIYF.

Turning to this clone: Given a much more abundant clone one base away, this may be a read error. J is TRBJ1-5 and V is TRBV6-1; TRBD1 might be the D (5 bases). Germline lookup yields CDR1 MNHNS and CDR2 SASEGT. The CDR3 loop spans 13 amino acids. This CDR3 reads CASTEQVNQPQHF. In nucleotides, the CDR3 is TGTGCCAGCACTGAACAGGTCAATCAGCCCCAGCATTTT.

The chain uses TRBV6-1 and TRBJ1-5; D is unclear. The CDR3 has 16 amino acids. Germline assignment: CDR1 MNHNS and CDR2 SASEGT. V lost 3 bases and J 1 base, leaving 13 bases between the germline ends. The CDR3 sequence: CASSDLVRVSNQPQHF. As DNA, the CDR3 is TGTGCCAGCAGTGATTTGGTCCGGGTAAGCAATCAGCCCCAGCATTTT.

This chain joins TRBV25-1 and TRBJ1-1, with D unclear. Trimming pared 5 bases from V and 11 bases from J, leaving 12 bases between. Per germline, CDR1 MGHDK and CDR2 SYGVNS. CDR3 length: 11 amino acids. CDR3 sequence reads: CASSSFIRAFF. The CDR3 region has the DNA TGTGCCAGCAGTTCGTTCATCCGGGCTTTCTTT. Based on the CDR3 plus reference TRBV25-1 and TRBJ1-1, the full variable domain is EADIYQTPRYLVIGTGKKITLECSQTMGHDKMYWYQQDPGMELHLIHYSYGVNSTEKGDLSSESTVSRIRTEHFPLTLESARPSHTSQYLCASSSFIRAFFGQGTRLTVV.

CDR3 sequence reads: CASSLEGEGGYTF. CDR3 in DNA: TGCGCCAGCAGCTTGGAAGGGGAAGGTGGCTACACCTTC. The chain links TRBV5-1 to TRBJ1-2, with a weak D call TRBD1 (5 bases). This CDR3 has 13 residues. The ends were cut back, 0 bases at V and 7 bases at J, with 10 bases in the middle. The germline gives CDR1 SGHRS, CDR2 YFSETQ. Full variable domain (rest looked up from reference TRBV5-1 and TRBJ1-2): KAGVTQTPRYLIKTRGQQVTLSCSPISGHRSVSWYQQTPGQGLQFLFEYFSETQRNKGNFPGRFSGRQFSNSRSEMNVSTLELGDSALYLCASSLEGEGGYTFGSGTRLTVV.

This chain joins TRBV4-1 and TRBJ2-6; D is perhaps TRBD1 (6 bases). The CDR3 has 19 amino acids. The V end lost 0 bases, the J end lost 1 base, and 16 bases lay between the germline ends. Germline V gives CDR1 MGHRA, CDR2 YSYEKL. The CDR3 protein is CASSQDRGKSMSGANVLTF. The CDR3 nucleotides read TGCGCCAGCAGCCAAGACAGGGGAAAATCTATGTCTGGGGCCAACGTCCTGACTTTC.

V and J are TRBV11-2 and TRBJ1-1; 10 bases align to TRBD1. This CDR3 spans 18 amino acids. CDR1 and CDR2 (germline): SGHAT, FQNNGV. V dropped 1 base and J dropped 5; count of bases not matched to a gene: 13. CDR3 in DNA: TGTGCCAGCAGCTTAGGGGACCGAGACAGGGGGCCCAGGACTGAAGCTTTCTTT. Its protein is CASSLGDRDRGPRTEAFF.

The rearrangement uses TRBV24-1 and TRBJ2-1; D perhaps matches TRBD1 (6 bases). CDR1 and CDR2 (germline): KGHDR, SFDVKD. The V end was cut by 7 bases, the J end by 6 bases, with 21 bases between. The CDR3 is 16 residues long. The CDR3 region is CATSGLGASGGNEQFF. CDR3 nucleotide sequence: TGTGCCACCAGCGGACTGGGGGCTAGTGGAGGCAATGAGCAGTTCTTC.

The V gene is TRBV13, the J gene TRBJ1-1; 7 nucleotides agree with TRBD1. After removal of 11 bases from V and 0 bases from J, the junction contained 6 bases not matched to a gene. CDR3 length: 13 amino acids. Germline CDR1 PRHDT, CDR2 FYEKMQ (reference sequence). CDR3 amino acids: CAAKTGLNTEAFF. CDR3 coding DNA: TGTGCCGCCAAGACAGGGCTGAACACTGAAGCTTTCTTT.

The genes are TRBV4-1 and TRBJ2-3; D may be TRBD2 (7 bases). The V end was cut by 4 bases, the J end by 13 bases, with 18 bases between. Germline V gene data show CDR1 as MGHRA and CDR2 as YSYEKL. The CDR3 totals 13 residues. The CDR3 reads CASSPDPGGREYF. DNA for the CDR3: TGCGCCAGCAGCCCGGACCCCGGGGGGCGGGAGTATTTT.

The chain joins TRBV29-1 to TRBJ1-4, with 9 nucleotides matching TRBD1. The germline gives CDR1 SQVTM, CDR2 ANQGSEA. CDR3 size: 12 residues. The V and J ends lost 5 bases and 8 bases, in that order; junction bases with no gene match: 3. The chain's CDR3 is CSVRDRAEKLFF. In nucleotides, the CDR3 is TGCAGCGTTCGGGACAGGGCCGAAAAACTGTTTTTT.

The chain uses TRBV12-5 and TRBJ1-2; TRBD1 might be the D (6 bases). With 0 bases removed from V and 3 bases from J, the gap between germline ends came to 20 bases. The CDR3 runs to 18 residues. CDR1 and CDR2 (germline): LGHNT, FRNRAP. The CDR3 sequence is CASGLVLVPGGADYGYTF. In nucleotides, the CDR3 is TGTGCTAGTGGTTTGGTATTGGTCCCGGGGGGCGCGGACTATGGCTACACCTTC.